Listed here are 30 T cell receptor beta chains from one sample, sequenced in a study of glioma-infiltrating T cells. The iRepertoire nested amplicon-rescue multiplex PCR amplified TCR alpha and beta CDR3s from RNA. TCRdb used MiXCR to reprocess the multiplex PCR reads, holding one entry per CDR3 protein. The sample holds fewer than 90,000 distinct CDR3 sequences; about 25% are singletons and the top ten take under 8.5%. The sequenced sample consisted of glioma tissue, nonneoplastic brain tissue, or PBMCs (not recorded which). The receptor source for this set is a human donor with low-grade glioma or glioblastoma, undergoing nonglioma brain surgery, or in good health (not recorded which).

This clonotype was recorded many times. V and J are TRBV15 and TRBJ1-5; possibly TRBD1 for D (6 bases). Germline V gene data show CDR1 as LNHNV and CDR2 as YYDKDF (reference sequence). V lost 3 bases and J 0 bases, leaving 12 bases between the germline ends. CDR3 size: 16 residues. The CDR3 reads CATSRGTPYSNQPQHF. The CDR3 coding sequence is TGTGCCACCAGCAGGGGGACACCCTATAGCAATCAGCCCCAGCATTTT.

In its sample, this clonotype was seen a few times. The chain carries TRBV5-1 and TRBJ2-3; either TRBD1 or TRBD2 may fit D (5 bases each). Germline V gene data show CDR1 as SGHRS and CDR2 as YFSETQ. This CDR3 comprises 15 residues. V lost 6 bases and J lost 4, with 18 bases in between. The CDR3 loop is CASTSIGQGADTQYF. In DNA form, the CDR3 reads TGCGCCAGCACCTCCATAGGGCAGGGAGCAGATACGCAGTATTTT.

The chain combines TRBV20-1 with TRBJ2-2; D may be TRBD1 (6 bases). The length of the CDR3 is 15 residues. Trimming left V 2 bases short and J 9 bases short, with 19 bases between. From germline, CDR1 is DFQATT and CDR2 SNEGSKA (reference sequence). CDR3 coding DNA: TGCAGTGCTAGAAATTGGACAGCGTCTCACAGGGAGCTGTTTTTT. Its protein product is CSARNWTASHRELFF.

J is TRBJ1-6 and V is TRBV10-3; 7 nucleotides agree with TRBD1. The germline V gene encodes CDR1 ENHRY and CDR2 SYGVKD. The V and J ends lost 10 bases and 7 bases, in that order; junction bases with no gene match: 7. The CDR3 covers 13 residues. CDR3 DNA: TGTGCCACGAGACAGGGTAACAATTCACCCCTCCACTTT. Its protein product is CATRQGNNSPLHF.

For the CDR3, the DNA is TGTGCCAGCAACCGGCGGAGGGCGGGAACTTACCAAGAGACCCAGTACTTC. It is translated as CASNRRRAGTYQETQYF. The V call is TRBV2, the J call TRBJ2-5; perhaps TRBD2 as D (6 bases). Germline loops: CDR1 SNHLY, CDR2 FYNNEI. Trimming took 7 bases from V and 0 from J, leaving 21 bases between them. The CDR3 is made up of 17 amino acids.

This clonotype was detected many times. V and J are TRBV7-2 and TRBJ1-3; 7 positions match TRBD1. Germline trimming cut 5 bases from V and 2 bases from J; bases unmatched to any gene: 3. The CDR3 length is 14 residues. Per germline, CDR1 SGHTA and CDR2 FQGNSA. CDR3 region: CASSLGQPGNTIYF. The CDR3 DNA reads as TGTGCCAGCAGCCTGGGACAGCCTGGAAACACCATATATTTT.

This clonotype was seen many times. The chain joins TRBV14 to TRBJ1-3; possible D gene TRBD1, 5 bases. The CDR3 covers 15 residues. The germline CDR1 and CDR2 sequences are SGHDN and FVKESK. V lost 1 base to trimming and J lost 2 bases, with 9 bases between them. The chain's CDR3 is CASSQARVAGNTIYF. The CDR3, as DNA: TGTGCCAGCAGCCAAGCCAGGGTGGCTGGAAACACCATATATTTT.

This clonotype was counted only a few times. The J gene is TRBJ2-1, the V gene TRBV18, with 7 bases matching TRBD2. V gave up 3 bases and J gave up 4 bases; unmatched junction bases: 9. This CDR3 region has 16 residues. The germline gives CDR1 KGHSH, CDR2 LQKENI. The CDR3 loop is CASSPVIAGKYNEQFF. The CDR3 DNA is TGTGCCAGCTCACCTGTAATAGCGGGCAAATACAATGAGCAGTTCTTC.

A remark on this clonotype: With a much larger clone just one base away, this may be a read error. The chain's CDR3 is CASSEEQGLRAEGCTF. The CDR3 DNA sequence: TGTGCCAGCAGTGAAGAACAGGGGTTGAGGGCAGAGGGCTGCACCTTC. This chain connects TRBV2 to TRBJ1-2; 7 bases are a match to TRBD1. This CDR3 is built from 16 residues. Germline V gives CDR1 SNHLY, CDR2 FYNNEI. The full variable domain, with the rest looked up from reference TRBV2 and TRBJ1-2, is EPEVTQTPSHQVTQMGQEVILRCVPISNHLYFYWYRQILGQKVEFLVSFYNNEISEKSEIFDDQFSVERPDGSNFTLKIRSTKLEDSAMYFCASSEEQGLRAEGCTFGSGTRLTVV.

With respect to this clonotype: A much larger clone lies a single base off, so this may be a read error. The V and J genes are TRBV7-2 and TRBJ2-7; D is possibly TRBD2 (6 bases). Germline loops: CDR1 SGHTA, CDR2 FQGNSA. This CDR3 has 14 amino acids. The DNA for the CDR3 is TGTGCCAGCAGCTTAGCGCTCGGGGGTTACGGGCAGTACTTC. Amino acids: CASSLALGGYGQYF.

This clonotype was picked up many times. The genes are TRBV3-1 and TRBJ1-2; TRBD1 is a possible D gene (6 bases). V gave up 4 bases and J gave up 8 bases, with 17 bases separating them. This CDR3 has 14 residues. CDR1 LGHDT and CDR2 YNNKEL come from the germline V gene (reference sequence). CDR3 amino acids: CASSPMGARWGYTF. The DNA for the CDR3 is TGTGCCAGCAGCCCAATGGGGGCCCGTTGGGGCTACACCTTC.

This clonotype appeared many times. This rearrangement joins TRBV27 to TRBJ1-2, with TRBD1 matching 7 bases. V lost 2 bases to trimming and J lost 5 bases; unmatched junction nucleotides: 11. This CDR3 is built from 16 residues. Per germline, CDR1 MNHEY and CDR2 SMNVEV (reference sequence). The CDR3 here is CASSLLNGDSIYGYTF. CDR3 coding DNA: TGTGCCAGCAGTTTACTCAATGGGGACAGCATTTATGGCTACACCTTC.

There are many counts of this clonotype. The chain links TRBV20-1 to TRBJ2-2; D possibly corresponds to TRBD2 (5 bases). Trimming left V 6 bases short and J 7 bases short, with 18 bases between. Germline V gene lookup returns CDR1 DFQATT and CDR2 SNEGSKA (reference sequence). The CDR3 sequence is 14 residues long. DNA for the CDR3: TGCAGTGCGCCCCGGGGTAGCGACCGCGGGGAGCTGTTTTTT. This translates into CSAPRGSDRGELFF.

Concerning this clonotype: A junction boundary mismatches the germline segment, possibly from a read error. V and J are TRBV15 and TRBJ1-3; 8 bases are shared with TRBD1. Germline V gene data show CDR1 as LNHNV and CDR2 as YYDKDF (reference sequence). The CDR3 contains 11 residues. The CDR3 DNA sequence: TGTGCCACCAGCAGGGGACAGGTCCTCTCTTTT. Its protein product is CATSRGQVLSF.

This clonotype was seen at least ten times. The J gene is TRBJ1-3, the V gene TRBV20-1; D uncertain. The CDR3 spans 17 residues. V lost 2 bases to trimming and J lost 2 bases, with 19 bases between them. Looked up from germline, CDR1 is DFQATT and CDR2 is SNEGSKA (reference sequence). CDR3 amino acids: CSARLGEGYRPGNTIYF. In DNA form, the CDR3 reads TGCAGTGCTAGATTAGGAGAGGGATATCGTCCTGGAAACACCATATATTTT.

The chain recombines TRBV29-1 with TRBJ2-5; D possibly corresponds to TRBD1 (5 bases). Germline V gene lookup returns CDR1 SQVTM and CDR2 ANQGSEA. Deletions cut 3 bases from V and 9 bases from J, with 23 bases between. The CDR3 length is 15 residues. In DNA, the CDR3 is TGCAGCGTTGATTACCGGACACGACAAGCTAGGGCCCAGTACTTC. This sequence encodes CSVDYRTRQARAQYF.

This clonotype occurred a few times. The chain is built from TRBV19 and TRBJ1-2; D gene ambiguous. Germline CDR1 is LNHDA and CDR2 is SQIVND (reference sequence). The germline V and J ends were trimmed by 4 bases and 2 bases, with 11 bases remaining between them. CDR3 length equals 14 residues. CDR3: CASSTPGPNYGYTF. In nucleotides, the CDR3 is TGTGCCAGTAGTACCCCCGGGCCGAACTATGGCTACACCTTC.

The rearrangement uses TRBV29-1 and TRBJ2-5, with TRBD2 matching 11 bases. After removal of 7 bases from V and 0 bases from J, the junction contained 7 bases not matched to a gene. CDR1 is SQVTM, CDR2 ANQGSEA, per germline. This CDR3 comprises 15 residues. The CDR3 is CSGSGLAGHQETQYF. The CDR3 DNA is TGCAGCGGCTCAGGACTAGCGGGCCACCAAGAGACCCAGTACTTC.

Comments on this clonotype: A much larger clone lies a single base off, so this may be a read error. Written as DNA, the CDR3 is TGTGCCAGAAGCCCAGTCTACAATGAGCAGTTCTTC. This encodes CARSPVYNEQFF. The chain combines TRBV7-9 with TRBJ2-1; D uncertain. Trimming removed 9 bases at V and 3 bases at J, with 9 bases between. The germline V gene encodes CDR1 SEHNR and CDR2 FQNEAQ (reference sequence). The CDR3 consists of 12 residues.

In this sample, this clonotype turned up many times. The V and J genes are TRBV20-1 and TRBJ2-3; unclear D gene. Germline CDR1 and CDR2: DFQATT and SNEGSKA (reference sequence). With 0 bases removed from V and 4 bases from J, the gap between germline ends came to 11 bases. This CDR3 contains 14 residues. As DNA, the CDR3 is TGCAGTGCTAGAGATCACCCAGCTCCAGATACGCAGTATTTT. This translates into CSARDHPAPDTQYF.

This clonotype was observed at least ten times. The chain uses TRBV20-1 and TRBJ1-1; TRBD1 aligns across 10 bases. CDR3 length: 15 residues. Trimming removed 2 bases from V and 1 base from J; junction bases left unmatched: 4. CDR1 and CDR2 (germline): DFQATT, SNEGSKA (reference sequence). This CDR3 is CSARRDRGRNTEAFF. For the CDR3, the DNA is TGCAGTGCTAGAAGGGACAGGGGAAGGAACACTGAAGCTTTCTTT.

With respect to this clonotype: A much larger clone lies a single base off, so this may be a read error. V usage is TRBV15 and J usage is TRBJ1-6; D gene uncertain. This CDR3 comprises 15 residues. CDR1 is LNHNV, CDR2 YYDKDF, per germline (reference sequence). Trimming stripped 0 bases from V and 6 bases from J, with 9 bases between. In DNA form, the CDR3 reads TGTGCCACCAGCAGAGATTCGATCAGTAATTCACCCCTCCACTTT. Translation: CATSRDSISNSPLHF. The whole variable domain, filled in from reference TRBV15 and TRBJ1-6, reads DAMVIQNPRYQVTQFGKPVTLSCSQTLNHNVMYWYQQKSSQAPKLLFHYYDKDFNNEADTPDNFQSRRPNTSFCFLDIRSPGLGDTAMYLCATSRDSISNSPLHFGNGTRLTVT.

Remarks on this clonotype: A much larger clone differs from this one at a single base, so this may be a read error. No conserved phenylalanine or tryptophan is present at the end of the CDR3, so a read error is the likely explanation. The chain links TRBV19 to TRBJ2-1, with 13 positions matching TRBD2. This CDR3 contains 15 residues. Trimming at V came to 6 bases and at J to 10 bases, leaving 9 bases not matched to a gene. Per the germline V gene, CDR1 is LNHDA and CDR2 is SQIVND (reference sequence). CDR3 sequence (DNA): TGTGCCAGTAGCACCGGGACTAGCGGGATCAGCGAGCAGTTCCTC. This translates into CASSTGTSGISEQFL.

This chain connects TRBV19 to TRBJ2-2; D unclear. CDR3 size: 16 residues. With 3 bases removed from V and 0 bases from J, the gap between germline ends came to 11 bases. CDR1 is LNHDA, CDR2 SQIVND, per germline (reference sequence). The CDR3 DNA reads TGTGCCAGTAGTATCCCACCCTCGGCGAACACCGGGGAGCTGTTTTTT. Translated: CASSIPPSANTGELFF.

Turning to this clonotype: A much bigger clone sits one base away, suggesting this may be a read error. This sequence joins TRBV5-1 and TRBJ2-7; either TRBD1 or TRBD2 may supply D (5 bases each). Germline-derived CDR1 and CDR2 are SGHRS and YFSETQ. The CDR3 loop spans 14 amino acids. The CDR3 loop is CVSSTGTGAYEQYF. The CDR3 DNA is TGCGTCAGCAGCACTGGGACCGGTGCCTACGAGCAGTACTTC.

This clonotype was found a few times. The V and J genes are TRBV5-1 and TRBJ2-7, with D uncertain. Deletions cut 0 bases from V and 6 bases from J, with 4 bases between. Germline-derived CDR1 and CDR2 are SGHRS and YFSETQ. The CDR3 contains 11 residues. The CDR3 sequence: CASSLAGEQYF. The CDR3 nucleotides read TGCGCCAGCAGCTTGGCGGGCGAGCAGTACTTC.

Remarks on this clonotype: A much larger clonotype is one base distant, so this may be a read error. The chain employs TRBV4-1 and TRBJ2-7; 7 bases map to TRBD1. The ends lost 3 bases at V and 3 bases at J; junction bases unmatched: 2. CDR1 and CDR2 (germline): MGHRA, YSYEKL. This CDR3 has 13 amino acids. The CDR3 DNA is TGCGCCAGCAGCCAGCACAGGGGCTACGAGCAGTACTTC. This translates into CASSQHRGYEQYF.

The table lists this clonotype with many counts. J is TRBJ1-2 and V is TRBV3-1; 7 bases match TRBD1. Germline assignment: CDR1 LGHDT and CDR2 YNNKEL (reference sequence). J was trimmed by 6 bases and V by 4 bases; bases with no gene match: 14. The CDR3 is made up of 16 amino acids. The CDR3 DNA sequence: TGTGCCAGCAGCCCTTATCGAGACAGGGTAGGAGATGGCTACACCTTC. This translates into CASSPYRDRVGDGYTF.

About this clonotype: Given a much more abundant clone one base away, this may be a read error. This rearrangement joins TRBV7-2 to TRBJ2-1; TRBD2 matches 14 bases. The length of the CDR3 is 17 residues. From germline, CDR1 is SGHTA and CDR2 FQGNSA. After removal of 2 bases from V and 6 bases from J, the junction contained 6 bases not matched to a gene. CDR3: CTSSLRLAGGHSNEQFF. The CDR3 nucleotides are TGTACCAGCAGCTTAAGACTAGCGGGGGGGCATAGCAATGAGCAGTTCTTC.

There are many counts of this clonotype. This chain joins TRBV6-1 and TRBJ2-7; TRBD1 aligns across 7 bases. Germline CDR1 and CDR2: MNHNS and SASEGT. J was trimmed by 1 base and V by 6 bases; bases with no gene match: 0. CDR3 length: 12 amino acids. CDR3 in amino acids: CASRQGSYEQYF. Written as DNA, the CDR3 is TGTGCCAGCAGACAGGGGTCCTACGAGCAGTACTTC.